Sequencing of this T cell receptor (beta chain) was carried out in a study of long-term antiretroviral therapy in people with HIV (dated by TCRdb to between 2021 and 2023). Regarding the research as a whole: Collection of the earliest samples took place about a decade ahead of the 2015 WHO recommendation for immediate ART, at a time when ART was typically delayed until CD4 counts fell. A retrospective serial study tested whether changes in peripheral blood TRB repertoire composition and diversity were associated with ART initiation and durable HIV suppression. No cross-contamination during QIAcube processing was seen in test extractions of a monoclonal T-cell line run alongside 30 to 35 polyclonal samples. Eleven of the 30 participants with HIV were female. From over 25 adults with confirmed HIV infection, the cohort provided 150 to 200 cryopreserved PBMC samples, gathered serially across a mean of approximately six years (range 1-12).

The CDR3 contains 12 residues, cysteine and phenylalanine counted. Only CDR3 DNA remains: 36 bases, in frame from the first base. V and J are truncated by 8 bases and 0 bases respectively, leaving an intervening sequence of 8 bases. The germline V gene specifies ENHRY as CDR1 and SYGVKD as CDR2. On the study overall, not on this receptor specifically: A significant increase in TRB diversity was found to be associated with ART initiation, although TRB diversity was observed to remain significantly below that of transplant donor controls even after long-term ART. Unsorted PBMC were profiled instead of sorted CD4+ and CD8+ T cells because pre-ART samples had limited cell numbers. Compared with controls, HIV repertoires had narrower CDR3 length ranges, and the network structure pointed to an antigen-experienced repertoire that shifted only slightly toward naive after ART. Samples dated from the mid-2000s to the late 2010s, and the ART regimens used may be less effective than current ones. The repertoire was dominated across all time points by expanded TRB clones identified before ART initiation, although this dominance was seen to fluctuate and to decrease in many PLHIV after ART. Limited PBMC availability meant only the TCR beta chain was sequenced, without alpha chain pairing. Inferences about post-ART repertoire changes were limited because no data were available on ART adherence, viral resistance or therapy changes.

In the case of this clone: Its cognate antigen has yet to be identified. No much larger clone is present one base from it, and per-base qualities are unavailable.

Sequencing of the TRB variable region was done with the immunoSEQ hsTCRB v3.0 assay at survey level resolution. TRB sequencing targeted a depth of about 40,000-55,000 T-cell genomes per sample. TRB libraries were pooled and sequenced on an Illumina MiSeq using a v3 150-cycle kit. As for the authors' bioinformatics: Repertoire analysis ran in R within a reproducible Nextflow workflow covering QC, data transformation and analysis. LymphoSeq2, an R package for exploring AIRR-Seq data, was used to implement the custom analyses. A handful of samples yielding fewer than 5000 total TRB sequences were excluded, leaving 150 to 200 analyzed HIV repertoires. Among the 180 to 200 HIV repertoires that were kept, approximately 61 were collected before ART initiation and over 120 were collected after ART initiation. Each repertoire was downsampled to 5000 TRB nucleotide sequences, and summary statistics were averaged across 100 downsampling iterations. TRB sequences were retained for analysis only if CDR3 regions of at least seven amino acids were present. Two measures captured diversity: a Shannon entropy-derived clonality score and the Gini coefficient. In repertoire networks, the top 5000 CDR3 amino acid sequences were linked whenever an edit distance of one separated two sequences. GLIPH2 predicted antigen specificity groups and MHC restriction for TRB CDR3 amino acid sequences. Known CMV, EBV, HIV or tissue antigen associations were flagged by matching CDR3 amino acid sequences against VDJdb and McPAS-TCR. Pre-ART, post-ART and control groups were compared with Wilcoxon signed-rank tests and Holm-Bonferroni correction. The clones in this table, taken by TCRdb from immuneACCESS, are in-frame only. Not every clone is retained; where verified, under half of the shortfall comes from an unresolved V gene, and the cause of the rest is unknown. That table furnishes V, J and clone size, whereas the DNA furnished D and trimming. In all, the sample holds fewer than 25,000 clones, and roughly 84% of those were seen once. Of the sample, more than 3.5% falls within the top ten clones.

To be included, a participant needed at least one PBMC sample from before ART initiation plus at least two post-ART samples. All participants with HIV were treated in the United States of America. Cryopreserved samples of about 0.9-11 million PBMC were thawed and washed before DNA extraction. At the time of the earliest PBMC sample for each participant with HIV, ages ranged from roughly 23 to 60 years. PBMC samples were contributed by each participant from 1-4 timepoints before ART initiation and 2-8 timepoints after ART initiation, with a median of 7 samples. For every participant, serial HIV viral load, CD4+ T-cell count, ART history and demographic data were obtained. Genomic DNA was extracted from unsorted PBMC with a Qiagen kit on a QIAcube, with processing performed in batches of 12 samples.

The sequence links TRBV10-3 to TRBJ2-7; the D gene identity is not certain. The starting material was unsorted PBMCs, obtained 5.9 years after starting antiretroviral therapy. The sequence was obtained from a young man with HIV. The CDR3 reads as follows: CAILRSSYEQYF. DNA sequence: TGTGCCATCTTGAGATCCTCCTACGAGCAGTACTTC.